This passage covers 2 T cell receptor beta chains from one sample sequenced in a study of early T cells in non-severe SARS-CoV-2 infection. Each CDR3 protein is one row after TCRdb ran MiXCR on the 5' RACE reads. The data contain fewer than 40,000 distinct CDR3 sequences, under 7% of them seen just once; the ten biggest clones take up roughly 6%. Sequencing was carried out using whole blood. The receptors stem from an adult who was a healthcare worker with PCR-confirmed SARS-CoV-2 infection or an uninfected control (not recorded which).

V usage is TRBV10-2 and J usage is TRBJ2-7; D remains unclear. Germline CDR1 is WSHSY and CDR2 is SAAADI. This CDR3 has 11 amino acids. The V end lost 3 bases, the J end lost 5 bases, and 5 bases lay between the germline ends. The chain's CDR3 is CASSDRDEQYF. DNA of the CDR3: TGCGCCAGCAGTGATCGGGACGAGCAGTACTTC.

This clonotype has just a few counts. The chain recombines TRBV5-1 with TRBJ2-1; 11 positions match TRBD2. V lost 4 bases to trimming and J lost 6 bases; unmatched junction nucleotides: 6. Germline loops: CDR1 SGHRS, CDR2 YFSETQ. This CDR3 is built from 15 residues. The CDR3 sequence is CASSLTGTSGNEQFF. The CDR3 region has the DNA TGCGCCAGCAGCCTTACCGGGACTAGCGGCAATGAGCAGTTCTTC.